One and the same sample provided the 19 T cell receptor beta chains below, sequenced in a study of PD-L1 blockade in urothelial cancer. The sample's time point: pretreatment peripheral blood. Repertoires were generated with immunoSEQ multiplex PCR, while TCRdb's copy carries only in-frame clones and drops some. The repertoire holds 50,000 or so clones, with roughly 75% as singletons. The sample consisted of PBMCs, taken around atezolizumab (anti-PD-L1) treatment. Every receptor here comes from a man between 65 and 85 years old with urothelial cancer.

The chain has TRBV7-2 and TRBJ2-1; 7 bases map to TRBD1. Trimming took 0 bases from V and 3 from J; bases not matched to a gene: 5. Germline V lookup: CDR1 SGHTA, CDR2 FQGNSA. The CDR3 has 16 amino acids. The CDR3 sequence is CASSLAYRDSYNEQFF. In DNA, the CDR3 is TGTGCCAGCAGCTTAGCGTACCGGGACAGCTACAATGAGCAGTTCTTC.

The J gene is TRBJ1-4, the V gene TRBV19, with 8 nucleotides matching TRBD1. Unmatched junction bases numbered 10, after V lost 6 bases and J lost 13 bases. The CDR3 is 13 amino acids. Per the germline V gene, CDR1 is LNHDA and CDR2 is SQIVND (reference sequence). The CDR3 nucleotides are TGTGCCAGTAGCTTAGGACAGGGTAATTCACTGTTTTTT. It translates to CASSLGQGNSLFF.

J is TRBJ2-2 and V is TRBV19, with D possibly matching TRBD2 (6 bases). This CDR3 has 16 residues. Trimming took 0 bases from V and 4 from J, leaving 12 bases between them. Germline assignment: CDR1 LNHDA and CDR2 SQIVND (reference sequence). The CDR3 loop reads CASSIDTGLSTGELFF. The CDR3 nucleotides are TGTGCCAGTAGTATAGATACGGGACTTTCCACCGGGGAGCTGTTTTTT.

V and J are TRBV11-3 and TRBJ1-1; D is ambiguous. The germline V and J ends were trimmed by 5 bases and 3 bases, with 10 bases remaining between them. The CDR3 length is 13 residues. CDR1 SGHNT and CDR2 YENEEA come from the germline V gene. The CDR3, as DNA: TGTGCCAGCAGCCTGTCTACCTACACTGAAGCTTTCTTT. Translated, it gives CASSLSTYTEAFF.

The chain is built from TRBV25-1 and TRBJ2-2; D is perhaps TRBD1 (6 bases). CDR3 length: 15 residues. Germline V gene lookup returns CDR1 MGHDK and CDR2 SYGVNS. V was clipped by 6 bases and J by 4 bases, with 15 bases between them. In nucleotides, the CDR3 is TGTGCCAGCAGCCGAGACGGCAGGGGCACCGGGGAGCTGTTTTTT. It yields the protein CASSRDGRGTGELFF.

The genes are TRBV7-2 and TRBJ1-1; D gene ambiguous. CDR3 length: 13 amino acids. With 3 bases removed from V and 5 bases from J, the gap between germline ends came to 10 bases. Looked up from germline, CDR1 is SGHTA and CDR2 is FQGNSA. CDR3 region: CASSFDRRTEAFF. The CDR3 nucleotides read TGTGCCAGCAGCTTTGACCGGCGGACTGAAGCTTTCTTT.

The chain employs TRBV10-3 and TRBJ2-7; a weak D match, TRBD2 (5 bases). The CDR3 contains 14 residues. CDR1 ENHRY and CDR2 SYGVKD come from the germline V gene. The V end lost 6 bases, the J end lost 6 bases, and 18 bases lay between the germline ends. The CDR3 DNA is TGTGCCATCAGAAACACCCCCGGGGTTAGCGAGCAGTACTTC. This encodes CAIRNTPGVSEQYF.

A few counts support this clone. The rearrangement uses TRBV30 and TRBJ1-1; D may be TRBD1 (5 bases). The CDR3 is 13 amino acids. The V end lost 2 bases, the J end lost 4 bases, and 11 bases lay between the germline ends. Germline values: CDR1 GTSNPN, CDR2 SVGIG (reference sequence). CDR3 protein: CAWSLRGGTEAFF. The CDR3 coding sequence is TGTGCCTGGAGTTTAAGGGGTGGCACTGAAGCTTTCTTT. The variable domain in full, with the rest retrieved from reference TRBV30 and TRBJ1-1, is SQTIHQWPATLVQPVGSPLSLECTVEGTSNPNLYWYRQAAGRGLQLLFYSVGIGQISSEVPQNLSASRPQDRQFILSSKKLLLSDSGFYLCAWSLRGGTEAFFGQGTRLTVV.

The chain recombines TRBV11-3 with TRBJ2-1; TRBD2 matches at 14 bases. Germline CDR1 reads SGHNT; CDR2 reads YENEEA. Trimming removed 4 bases from V and 10 bases from J; junction bases left unmatched: 6. CDR3 size: 15 residues. The CDR3 DNA reads TGTGCCAGCAGCTCGACTAGCGGGAGGGCCAGGGAGCAGTTCTTC. It codes for CASSSTSGRAREQFF.

This sequence joins TRBV27 and TRBJ2-3, with 9 bases fitting TRBD1. The CDR3 contains 14 residues. The V gene end was trimmed by 9 bases and the J gene end by 2 bases; junction bases not matched to a gene: 6. Germline values: CDR1 MNHEY, CDR2 SMNVEV (reference sequence). CDR3 nucleotides: TGTGCCAGTACAGGGGGCGAGACCACAGATACGCAGTATTTT. Translating it yields CASTGGETTDTQYF.

The V call is TRBV5-1, the J call TRBJ1-1; 10 positions match TRBD1. From germline, CDR1 is SGHRS and CDR2 YFSETQ. V lost 0 bases and J lost 10; bases outside the gene matches: 18. This CDR3 contains 18 residues. The DNA for the CDR3 is TGCGCCAGCAGCTTGGCTCCGACAGGGGGCGGGACAGTCGGTGGAGCTTTCTTT. This translates into CASSLAPTGGGTVGGAFF.

This rearrangement joins TRBV12-5 to TRBJ2-3; tentative D call: TRBD2 (6 bases). This CDR3 comprises 15 residues. Germline loops: CDR1 LGHNT, CDR2 FRNRAP. The germline V and J ends were trimmed by 9 bases and 0 bases, with 16 bases remaining between them. DNA for the CDR3: TGTGCTAGGTCCGGGAGAGGAATAAGCACAGATACGCAGTATTTT. Translation: CARSGRGISTDTQYF.

The V gene is TRBV7-9, the J gene TRBJ2-2, with 8 bases matching TRBD1. This CDR3 is 16 amino acids long. With V trimmed by 1 base and J by 5 bases, 6 bases remained unmatched. Per germline, CDR1 SEHNR and CDR2 FQNEAQ (reference sequence). The CDR3 DNA is TGTGCCAGCAGCTTAGGTCGGACAGGGCCAACCGGGGAGCTGTTTTTT. This codes for CASSLGRTGPTGELFF.

The chain has TRBV28 and TRBJ1-2, with D tentatively TRBD1 (5 bases). V lost 5 bases, J lost 8 bases, and 15 bases lay in between. The CDR3 covers 13 residues. CDR1 is MDHEN and CDR2 is SYDVKM in the germline V gene. The CDR3 here is CASSPPRGGGYTF. The CDR3 region has the DNA TGTGCCAGCAGTCCCCCCCGGGGGGGAGGCTACACCTTC.

This chain uses TRBV11-3 with TRBJ2-7, with TRBD2 identical over 10 bases. The CDR3 is made up of 15 amino acids. CDR1 SGHNT and CDR2 YENEEA come from the germline V gene. With 0 bases clipped from V and 5 bases from J, the junction kept 4 bases outside the gene matches. CDR3 sequence (DNA): TGTGCCAGCAGCTTAGAAACTAGCGGGAACCACGAGCAGTACTTC. This sequence encodes CASSLETSGNHEQYF.

The rearrangement links TRBV6-1 to TRBJ2-2; possibly TRBD2 for D (6 bases). The CDR3 consists of 16 residues. Germline assignment: CDR1 MNHNS and CDR2 SASEGT. V shed 1 base and J shed 4 bases, with 13 bases lying between them. The CDR3: CASSEGKRVLTGELFF. For the CDR3, the DNA is TGTGCCAGCAGTGAAGGGAAGCGGGTCCTCACCGGGGAGCTGTTTTTT.

V usage is TRBV5-1 and J usage is TRBJ1-1; D ambiguous. CDR1 SGHRS and CDR2 YFSETQ come from the germline V gene. The V end lost 0 bases, the J end lost 2 bases, and 17 bases lay between the germline ends. The CDR3 is made up of 17 amino acids. Here the CDR3 DNA reads TGCGCCAGCAGCTTGGGCGTCCTACCTACGCTAAACACTGAAGCTTTCTTT. Protein product: CASSLGVLPTLNTEAFF.

J is TRBJ2-1 and V is TRBV10-3; D gene uncertain. The V end was cut by 4 bases, the J end by 8 bases, with 12 bases between. The CDR3 covers 13 residues. Looked up from germline, CDR1 is ENHRY and CDR2 is SYGVKD. Here the CDR3 DNA reads TGTGCCATCAGTGCGGCTAGGCAGCATGAGCAGTTCTTC. Amino acids: CAISAARQHEQFF.

This clone came up a few times. The chain combines TRBV6-5 with TRBJ2-7, with D unclear. Germline lookup yields CDR1 MNHEY and CDR2 SVGAGI. The CDR3 is 12 amino acids. V lost 2 bases and J lost 5, with 7 bases in between. Written as DNA, the CDR3 is TGTGCCAGCAGTTACACAGCCGACGAGCAGTACTTC. As protein: CASSYTADEQYF.